Listed here are 5 T cell receptor beta chains from one sample, sequenced in a study of tumor-infiltrating lymphocytes in primary liver carcinoma. Co-extracting RNA and DNA was done with roughly 17-31 mg of unsorted bulk tissue as input. With about 470 ng total RNA as template and a constant-region primer, TCR beta cDNA was made. Three nested multiplex PCR rounds of slightly modified ARM-PCR generated TCR beta libraries. The two initial PCR rounds, about 9 cycles each, used TRBV1-TRBV30 forward and C-beta reverse primers. TCRdb re-called the multiplex PCR reads with MiXCR, one entry per CDR3 protein. Here the sample spans about 54,000 distinct CDR3 sequences, about 68% being singletons. Source material: liver tumor tissue from sampling region 2. Subset of the sample: tumor region T2, inferior pole. All receptors derive from a man aged 35 to 55 with primary liver carcinoma and hepatitis B virus infection.

Comment on this clonotype: One junction end disagrees with the germline gene, perhaps due to a read error. This chain links TRBV10-3 with TRBJ2-1, with D unresolved. Germline loops: CDR1 ENHRY, CDR2 SYGVKD. The CDR3 is made up of 14 amino acids. The CDR3, as DNA: TGTGTCATCAGTGAGTCTAGGGCGGCCGATAAGCAGTTCTTC. It is translated as CVISESRAADKQFF.

Details on this clonotype: A read error may account for a junction end that differs from germline. V gene TRBV6-1 combines with J gene TRBJ2-1; 11 positions agree with TRBD2. Germline CDR1 MNHNS, CDR2 SASEGT. The CDR3 extends over 15 amino acids. Written as DNA, the CDR3 is TGTGCCTGCAGCATGGGACTAGCGGAATTCAATGAGCAGTTCTTC. This codes for CACSMGLAEFNEQFF.

This clonotype showed up many times. The chain couples TRBV6-2 or TRBV6-3 to TRBJ2-1, with 8 bases matching TRBD2. After removal of 7 bases from V and 6 bases from J, the junction contained 11 bases not matched to a gene. The length of the CDR3 is 15 residues. Germline loops: CDR1 MNHEY, CDR2 SVGEGT. The CDR3: CASIPGLAGTNEQFF. CDR3 sequence (DNA): TGTGCCAGCATCCCCGGGTTAGCGGGGACCAATGAGCAGTTCTTC.

Notes on this clonotype: The junction does not match germline at one end; this may be a read error. The V and J genes are TRBV29-1 and TRBJ1-2; no reliable D call. This CDR3 has 15 residues. Looked up from germline, CDR1 is SQVTM and CDR2 is ANQGSEA. The CDR3 loop is CSVEVQTEVSYGHTF. Here the CDR3 DNA reads TGCAGCGTTGAGGTTCAAACGGAAGTTAGCTATGGCCACACCTTC.

Worth noting for this clonotype: The junction departs from the called germline gene at one end, perhaps through a read error. The chain couples TRBV4-1 to TRBJ2-2, with TRBD2 matching 9 bases. The CDR3 runs to 15 residues. CDR1 and CDR2 (germline): MGHRA, YSYEKL. The CDR3: CASSLAGDATGELSF. CDR3 bases: TGCGCCAGCAGCCTAGCGGGAGATGCCACCGGGGAGCTGTCTTTT.